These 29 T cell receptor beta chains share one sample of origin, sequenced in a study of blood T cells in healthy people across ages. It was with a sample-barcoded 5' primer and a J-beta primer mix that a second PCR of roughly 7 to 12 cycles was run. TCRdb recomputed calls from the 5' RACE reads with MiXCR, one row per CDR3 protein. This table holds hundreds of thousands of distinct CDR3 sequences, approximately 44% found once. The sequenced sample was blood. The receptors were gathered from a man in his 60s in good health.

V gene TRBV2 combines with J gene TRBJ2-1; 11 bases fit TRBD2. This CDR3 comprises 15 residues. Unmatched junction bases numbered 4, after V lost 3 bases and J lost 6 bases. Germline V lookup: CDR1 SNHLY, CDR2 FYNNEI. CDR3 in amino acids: CASSDMTSGVNEQFF. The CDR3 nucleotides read TGTGCCAGCAGTGATATGACTAGCGGGGTCAATGAGCAGTTCTTC.

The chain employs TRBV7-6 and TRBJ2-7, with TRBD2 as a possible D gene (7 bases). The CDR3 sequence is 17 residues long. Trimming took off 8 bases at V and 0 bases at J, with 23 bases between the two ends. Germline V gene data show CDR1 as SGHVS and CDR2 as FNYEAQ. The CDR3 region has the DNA TGTGCCAGCGGCTCGATGGGGCGGGGGCGAAGCTCCTACGAGCAGTACTTC. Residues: CASGSMGRGRSSYEQYF.

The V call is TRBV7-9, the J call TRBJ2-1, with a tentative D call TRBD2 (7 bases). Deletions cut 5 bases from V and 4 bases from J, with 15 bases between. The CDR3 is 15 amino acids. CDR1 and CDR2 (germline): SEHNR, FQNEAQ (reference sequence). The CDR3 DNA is TGTGCCAGCAGCCGGGTGAGGGGGGGGTACAATGAGCAGTTCTTC. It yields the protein CASSRVRGGYNEQFF.

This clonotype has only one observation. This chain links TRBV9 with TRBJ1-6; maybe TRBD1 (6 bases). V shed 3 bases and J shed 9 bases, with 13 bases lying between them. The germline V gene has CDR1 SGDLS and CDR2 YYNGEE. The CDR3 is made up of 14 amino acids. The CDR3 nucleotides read TGTGCCAGCAGCGAGACAGGAGGTGGTTCACCCCTCCACTTT. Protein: CASSETGGGSPLHF.

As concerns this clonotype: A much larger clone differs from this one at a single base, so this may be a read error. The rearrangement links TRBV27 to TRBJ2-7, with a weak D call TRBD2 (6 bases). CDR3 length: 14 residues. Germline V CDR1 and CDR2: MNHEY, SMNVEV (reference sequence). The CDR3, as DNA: TGTGCCCGCAGTCCCCGCGGGGCCACCTACGAGCAGTACTTC. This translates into CARSPRGATYEQYF.

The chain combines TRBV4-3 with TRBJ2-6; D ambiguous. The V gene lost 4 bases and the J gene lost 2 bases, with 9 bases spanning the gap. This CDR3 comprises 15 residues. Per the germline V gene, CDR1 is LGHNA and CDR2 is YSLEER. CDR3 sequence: CASSLRAPGANVLTF. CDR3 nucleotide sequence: TGCGCCAGCAGCCTCCGGGCTCCTGGGGCCAACGTCCTGACTTTC.

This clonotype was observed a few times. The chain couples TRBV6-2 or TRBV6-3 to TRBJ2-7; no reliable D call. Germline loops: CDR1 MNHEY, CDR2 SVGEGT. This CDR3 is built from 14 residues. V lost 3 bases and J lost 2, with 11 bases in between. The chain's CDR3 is CASSYRADAYEQYF. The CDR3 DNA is TGTGCCAGCAGTTATCGGGCAGATGCCTACGAGCAGTACTTC.

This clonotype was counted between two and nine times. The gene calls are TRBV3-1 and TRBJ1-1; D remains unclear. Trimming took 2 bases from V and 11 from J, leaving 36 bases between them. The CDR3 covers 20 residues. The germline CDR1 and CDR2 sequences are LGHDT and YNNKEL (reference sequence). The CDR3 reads CASSQPQDEGAVLGRWEAFF. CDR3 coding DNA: TGTGCCAGCAGCCAACCTCAAGATGAGGGAGCGGTCTTAGGTCGCTGGGAGGCTTTCTTT. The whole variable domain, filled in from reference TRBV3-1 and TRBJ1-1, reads DTAVSQTPKYLVTQMGNDKSIKCEQNLGHDTMYWYKQDSKKFLKIMFSYNNKELIINETVPNRFSPKSPDKAHLNLHINSLELGDSAVYFCASSQPQDEGAVLGRWEAFFGQGTRLTVV.

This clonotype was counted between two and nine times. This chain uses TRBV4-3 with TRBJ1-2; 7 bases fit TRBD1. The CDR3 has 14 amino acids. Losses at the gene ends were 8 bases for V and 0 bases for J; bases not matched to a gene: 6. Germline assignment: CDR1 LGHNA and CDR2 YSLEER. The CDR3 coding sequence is TGCGCCAGCCACAGGGGCCCAACTAACTATGGCTACACCTTC. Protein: CASHRGPTNYGYTF.

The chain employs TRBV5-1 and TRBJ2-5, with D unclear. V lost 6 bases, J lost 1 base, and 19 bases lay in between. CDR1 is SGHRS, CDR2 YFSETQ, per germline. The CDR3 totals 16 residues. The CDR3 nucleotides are TGCGCCAGCAACTCAGGACCGACGGCGCTCCAAGAGACCCAGTACTTC. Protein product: CASNSGPTALQETQYF.

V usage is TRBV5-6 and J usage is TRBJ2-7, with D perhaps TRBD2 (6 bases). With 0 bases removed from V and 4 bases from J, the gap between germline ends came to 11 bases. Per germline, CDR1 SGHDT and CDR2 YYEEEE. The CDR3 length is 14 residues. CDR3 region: CASSLAPGRYEQYF. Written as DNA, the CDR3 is TGTGCCAGCAGCTTGGCCCCAGGGAGGTACGAGCAGTACTTC.

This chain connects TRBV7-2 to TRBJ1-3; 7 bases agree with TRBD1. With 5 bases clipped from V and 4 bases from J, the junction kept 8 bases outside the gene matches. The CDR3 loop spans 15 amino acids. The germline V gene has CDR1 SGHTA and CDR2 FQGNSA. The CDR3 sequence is CASSPKTGPGNTIYF. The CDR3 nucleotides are TGTGCCAGCAGCCCCAAGACAGGGCCCGGAAACACCATATATTTT.

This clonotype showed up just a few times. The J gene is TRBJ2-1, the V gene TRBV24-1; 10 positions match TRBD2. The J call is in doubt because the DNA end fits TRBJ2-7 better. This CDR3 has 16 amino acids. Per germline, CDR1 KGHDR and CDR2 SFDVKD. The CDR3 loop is CATSQSGGAPYNEQYF. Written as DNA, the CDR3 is TGTGCCACCAGTCAGAGCGGGGGGGCTCCCTACAATGAGCAGTACTTC.

The CDR3 sequence is CSVVDGTRNTEAFF. In DNA form, the CDR3 reads TGCAGCGTTGTAGATGGGACACGGAACACTGAAGCTTTCTTT. The V and J genes are TRBV29-1 and TRBJ1-1; D may be TRBD1 (6 bases). Trimming took 4 bases from V and 1 from J, leaving 13 bases between them. Germline V CDR1 and CDR2: SQVTM, ANQGSEA. This CDR3 comprises 14 residues.

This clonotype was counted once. CDR3: CASSQDWTGSGNTIYF. Written as DNA, the CDR3 is TGCGCCAGCAGCCAAGATTGGACAGGGAGCGGAAACACCATATATTTT. The V and J genes are TRBV4-3 and TRBJ1-3, with 8 bases identical to TRBD1. Per germline, CDR1 LGHNA and CDR2 YSLEER. The CDR3 loop spans 16 amino acids. The trim removed 0 bases at V and 4 bases at J, leaving 5 bases unmatched.

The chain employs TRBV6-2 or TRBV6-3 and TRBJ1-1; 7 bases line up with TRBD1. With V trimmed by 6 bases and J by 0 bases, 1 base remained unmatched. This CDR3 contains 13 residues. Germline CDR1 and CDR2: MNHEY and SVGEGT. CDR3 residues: CASRQGVNTEAFF. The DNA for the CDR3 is TGTGCCAGCAGGCAGGGGGTGAACACTGAAGCTTTCTTT.

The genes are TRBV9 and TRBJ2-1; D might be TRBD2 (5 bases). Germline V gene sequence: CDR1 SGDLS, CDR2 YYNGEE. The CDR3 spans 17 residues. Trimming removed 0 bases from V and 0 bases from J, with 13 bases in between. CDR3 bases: TGTGCCAGCAGCGTAGGTCTTGGAGGTCGCTCCTACAATGAGCAGTTCTTC. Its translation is CASSVGLGGRSYNEQFF.

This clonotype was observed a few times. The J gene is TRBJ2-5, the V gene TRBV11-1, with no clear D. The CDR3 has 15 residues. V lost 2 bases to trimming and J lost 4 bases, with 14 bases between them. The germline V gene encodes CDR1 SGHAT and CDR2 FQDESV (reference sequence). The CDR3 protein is CASSLSAAGGETQYF. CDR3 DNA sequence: TGTGCCAGCAGCTTAAGCGCGGCAGGTGGAGAGACCCAGTACTTC.

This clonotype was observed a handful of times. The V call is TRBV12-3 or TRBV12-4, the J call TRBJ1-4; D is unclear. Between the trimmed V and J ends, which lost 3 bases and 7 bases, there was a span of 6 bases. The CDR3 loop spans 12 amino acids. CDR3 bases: TGTGCCAGCAGTTTGGGCAGTGAAAAACTGTTTTTT. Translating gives CASSLGSEKLFF.

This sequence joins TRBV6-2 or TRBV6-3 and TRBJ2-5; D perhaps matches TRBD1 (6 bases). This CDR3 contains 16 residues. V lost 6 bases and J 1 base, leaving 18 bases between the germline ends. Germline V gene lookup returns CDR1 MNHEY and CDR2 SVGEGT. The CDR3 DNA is TGTGCCAGCAGGCCTGAAGTGCAGGGGACCCAAGAGACCCAGTACTTC. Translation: CASRPEVQGTQETQYF.

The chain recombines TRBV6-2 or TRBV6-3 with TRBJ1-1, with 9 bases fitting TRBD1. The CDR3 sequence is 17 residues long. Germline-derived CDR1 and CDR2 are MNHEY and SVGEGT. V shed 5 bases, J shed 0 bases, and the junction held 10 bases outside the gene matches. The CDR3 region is CASSMTGQGTMNTEAFF. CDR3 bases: TGTGCCAGCAGTATGACTGGACAGGGGACTATGAACACTGAAGCTTTCTTT.

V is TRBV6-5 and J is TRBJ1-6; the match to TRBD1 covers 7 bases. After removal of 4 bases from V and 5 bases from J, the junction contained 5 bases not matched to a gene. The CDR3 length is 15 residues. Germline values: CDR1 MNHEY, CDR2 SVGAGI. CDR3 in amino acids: CASSSSGTDNSPLHF. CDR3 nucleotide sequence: TGTGCCAGCAGTTCTTCCGGGACAGATAATTCACCCCTCCACTTT.

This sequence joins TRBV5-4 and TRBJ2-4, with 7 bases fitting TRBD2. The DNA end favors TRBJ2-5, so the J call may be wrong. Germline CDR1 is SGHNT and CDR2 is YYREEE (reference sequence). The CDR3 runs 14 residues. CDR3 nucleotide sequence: TGTGCCAGCAGCTTTCGGCTAGCGGCAGAGACCCAGTACTTC. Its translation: CASSFRLAAETQYF.

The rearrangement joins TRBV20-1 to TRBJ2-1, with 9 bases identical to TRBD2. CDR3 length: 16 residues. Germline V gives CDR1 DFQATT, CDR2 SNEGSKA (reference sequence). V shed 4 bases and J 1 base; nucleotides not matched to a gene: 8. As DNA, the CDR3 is TGCAGTGCTACCGAACCTAGCGGGATATCCTACAATGAGCAGTTCTTC. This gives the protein CSATEPSGISYNEQFF.

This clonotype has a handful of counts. CDR3 sequence (DNA): TGTGCCAGCAGTTACAAACAGGGAGTTTCCTACGAGCAGTACTTC. This codes for CASSYKQGVSYEQYF. The chain has TRBV6-2 or TRBV6-3 and TRBJ2-7, with D perhaps matching TRBD1 (6 bases). With 2 bases removed from V and 1 base from J, the gap between germline ends came to 12 bases. CDR1 and CDR2 from the germline V gene are MNHEY and SVGEGT. The length of the CDR3 is 15 residues.

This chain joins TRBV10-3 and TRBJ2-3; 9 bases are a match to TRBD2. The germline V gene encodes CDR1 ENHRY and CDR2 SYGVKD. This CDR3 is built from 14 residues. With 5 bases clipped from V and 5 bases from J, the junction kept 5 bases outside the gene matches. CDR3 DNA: TGTGCCATCAGTCCTAGCGGGGAGGTAGATACGCAGTATTTT. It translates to CAISPSGEVDTQYF.

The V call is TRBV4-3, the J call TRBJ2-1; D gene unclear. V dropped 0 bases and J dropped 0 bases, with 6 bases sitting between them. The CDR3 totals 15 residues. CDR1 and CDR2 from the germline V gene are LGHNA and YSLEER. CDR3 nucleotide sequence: TGCGCCAGCAGCCAAGATCGTAACTCCTACAATGAGCAGTTCTTC. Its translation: CASSQDRNSYNEQFF.

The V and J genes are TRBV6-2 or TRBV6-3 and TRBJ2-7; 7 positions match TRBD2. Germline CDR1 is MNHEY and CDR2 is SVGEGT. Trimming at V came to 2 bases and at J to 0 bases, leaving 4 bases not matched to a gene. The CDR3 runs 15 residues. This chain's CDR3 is CASSYGASGSYEQYF. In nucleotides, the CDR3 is TGTGCCAGCAGTTACGGGGCTAGCGGCTCCTACGAGCAGTACTTC.

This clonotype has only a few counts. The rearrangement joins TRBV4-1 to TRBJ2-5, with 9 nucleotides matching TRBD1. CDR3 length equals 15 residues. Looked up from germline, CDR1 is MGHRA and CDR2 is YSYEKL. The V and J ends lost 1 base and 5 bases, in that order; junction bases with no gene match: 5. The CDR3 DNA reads TGCGCCAGCAGCCAAGGGACAGGGGATTTGGAGACCCAGTACTTC. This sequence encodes CASSQGTGDLETQYF.